This T cell receptor beta chain was observed in a study of regulatory T cells in long-lasting Graves disease. Time point given: newly diagnosed GD, antithyroid drugs for less than 3 months. The TCR library was made from RNA that had been extracted from PBMCs in TRIzol. American Thyroid Association guidelines served as the basis for diagnosing Graves' disease. To make TCR beta libraries, researchers used iRepertoire HTBI primers and Arm-PCR of CDR3 regions. A single record per CDR3 protein comes from TCRdb applying MiXCR to the multiplex PCR reads. The table has more than 300,000 distinct CDR3 sequences, about 17% seen once. The sample was also reused in another study, on T cells in Graves' hyperthyroidism and ophthalmopathy.

The sequence was obtained from a woman aged 18-29 years with Graves disease. This material consisted of peripheral blood mononuclear cells (PBMCs), taken at new diagnosis, from a patient treated with antithyroid drugs.

The CDR3 nucleotides are TGTGCCAGCAGTGCTTCGGCGAACACTGAAGCTTTCTTT. Translated, it gives CASSASANTEAFF. V and J are TRBV12-3 or TRBV12-4 and TRBJ1-1; D is uncertain. The ends were cut back, 5 bases at V and 1 base at J, with 8 bases in the middle. This CDR3 contains 13 residues.